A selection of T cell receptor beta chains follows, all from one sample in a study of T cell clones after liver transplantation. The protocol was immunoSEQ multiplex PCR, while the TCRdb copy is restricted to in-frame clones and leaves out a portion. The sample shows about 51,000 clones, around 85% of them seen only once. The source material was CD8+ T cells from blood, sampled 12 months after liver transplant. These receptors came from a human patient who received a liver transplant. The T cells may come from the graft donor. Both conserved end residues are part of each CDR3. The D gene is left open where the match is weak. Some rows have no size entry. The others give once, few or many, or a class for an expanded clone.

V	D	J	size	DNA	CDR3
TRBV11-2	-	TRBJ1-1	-	TGTGCCAGCAGGTTGGAGATCTCTGAAGCTTTCTTT	CASRLEISEAFF
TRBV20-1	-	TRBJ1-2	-	TGCAGTGCTAGCAGCGTCTATGGCTACACCTTC	CSASSVYGYTF
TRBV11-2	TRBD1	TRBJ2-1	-	TGTGCCAGCAGCTTTTCGACAGGGCTGTACAATGAGCAGTTCTTC	CASSFSTGLYNEQFF
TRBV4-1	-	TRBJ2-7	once	TGCGCCAGCAGCCAAGATTCCGCAGGGCGGTTCTCCTACGAGCAGTACTTC	CASSQDSAGRFSYEQYF
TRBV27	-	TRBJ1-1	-	TGTGCCAGCAGTTTATATCAGGGGATGAACACTGAAGCTTTCTTT	CASSLYQGMNTEAFF
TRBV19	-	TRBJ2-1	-	TGTGCCAGTAGTATAGTGGGGGAAGGGAATGAGCAGTTCTTC	CASSIVGEGNEQFF
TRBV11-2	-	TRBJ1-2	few	TGTGCCAGCAGCTTAGTCGGGGGCACCTATGGCTACACCTTC	CASSLVGGTYGYTF
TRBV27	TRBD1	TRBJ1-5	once	TGTGCCACCAAAGGGGGGGCAGGGGGACCCTATAGCAATCAGCCCCAGCATTTT	CATKGGAGGPYSNQPQHF
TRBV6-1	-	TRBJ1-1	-	TGTGCCAGCAGTGATGAGGGTCCTCACACTGAAGCTTTCTTT	CASSDEGPHTEAFF
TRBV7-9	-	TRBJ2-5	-	TGTGCCAGCAGCTTCCCGGCAGCGAGCGAGACCCAGTACTTC	CASSFPAASETQYF
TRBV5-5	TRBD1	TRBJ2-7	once	TGTGCCAGCAGCTTGGGACCCGGGACAGGGACCAACGAGCAGTACTTC	CASSLGPGTGTNEQYF
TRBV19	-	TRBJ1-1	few	TGTGCCAGTAGTATAGGGGCCAGGCTTAACACTGAAGCTTTCTTT	CASSIGARLNTEAFF
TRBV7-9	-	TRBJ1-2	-	TGTGCCAGCAGCTCCCCGTCAGCCACCCCGTATGGCTACACCTTC	CASSSPSATPYGYTF
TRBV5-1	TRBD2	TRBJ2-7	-	TGCGCCAGCAGCCCAGCGGGAGATCGGTACGAGCAGTACTTC	CASSPAGDRYEQYF
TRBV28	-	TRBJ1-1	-	TGTGCCAGCAGTTTAGAGGGAGGGTCTTTTGTATCTGAAGCTTTCTTT	CASSLEGGSFVSEAFF
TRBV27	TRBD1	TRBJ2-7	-	TGTGCCAGCAGTTCGCCGGGACAGGGGGCGCTCGAGCAGTACTTC	CASSSPGQGALEQYF
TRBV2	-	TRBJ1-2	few	TGTGCCACCGCTGGACGTTCCGGGTATGGCTACACCTTC	CATAGRSGYGYTF
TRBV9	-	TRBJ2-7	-	TGTGCCAGCAGCGTAGCTGCGGCCGTCTCCTACGAGCAGTACTTC	CASSVAAAVSYEQYF
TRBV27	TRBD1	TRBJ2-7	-	TGTGCCAGCAGTCCCCTTTTTGGGACAGGACCCTCCTACGAGCAGTACTTC	CASSPLFGTGPSYEQYF
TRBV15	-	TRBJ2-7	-	TGTGCCACCAGCAGACCCACAGGGTTCGCTAACGAGCAGTACTTC	CATSRPTGFANEQYF
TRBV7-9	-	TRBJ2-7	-	TGTGCCAGCACCTTCGCGGCGGGGTACGAGCAGTACTTC	CASTFAAGYEQYF
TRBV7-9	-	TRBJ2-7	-	TGTGCCAGCAGCTTAGATGGGGGGCAGGGAGCCTACGAGCAGTACTTC	CASSLDGGQGAYEQYF
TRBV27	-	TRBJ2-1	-	TGTGCCAGCAGTTTGCGGCACTACAATGAGCAGTTCTTC	CASSLRHYNEQFF
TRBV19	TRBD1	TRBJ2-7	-	TGTGCCACCGGGGCAGGACAGGGGACCTACGAGCAGTACTTC	CATGAGQGTYEQYF
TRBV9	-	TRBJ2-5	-	TGTGCCAGCAGCGTAGCAGGGCAAATGGAGACCCAGTACTTC	CASSVAGQMETQYF
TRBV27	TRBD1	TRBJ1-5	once	TGTGCCAGCAGTCGGACAGGGGATTATAGCAATCAGCCCCAGCATTTT	CASSRTGDYSNQPQHF
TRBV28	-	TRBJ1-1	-	TGTGCCAGCAGCTATCCCAGGCCCACTGAAGCTTTCTTT	CASSYPRPTEAFF
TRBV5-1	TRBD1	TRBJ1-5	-	TGCGCCAGCAGCATGACGACAGGGGATCAGCCCCAGCATTTT	CASSMTTGDQPQHF
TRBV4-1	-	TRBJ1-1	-	TGCGCCAGCAGCCAAGGCCTAGGGGCCATGAACACTGAAGCTTTCTTT	CASSQGLGAMNTEAFF
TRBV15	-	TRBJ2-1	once	TGTGCCACCAGCAGAGGGAGCGGCGCGCAGTTCTTC	CATSRGSGAQFF
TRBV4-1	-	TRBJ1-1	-	TGCGCCAGCAGCCAAGCCAGGCCAGAAGCGAACACTGAAGCTTTCTTT	CASSQARPEANTEAFF
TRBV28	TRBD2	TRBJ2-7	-	TGTGCCAGCAGGCTAGCGGGGGGCTCCTACGAGCAGTACTTC	CASRLAGGSYEQYF
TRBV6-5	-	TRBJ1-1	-	TGTGCCAGCAGTTACTCCCCAGGCTCGAGCACTGAAGCTTTCTTT	CASSYSPGSSTEAFF
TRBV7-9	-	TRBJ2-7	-	TGTGCCAGCAGTCCAGGGACTGCTGAGCAGTACTTC	CASSPGTAEQYF
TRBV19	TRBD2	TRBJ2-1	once	TGTGCCACTTCTCGGGGGGAGGGTATGCATGAGCAGTTCTTC	CATSRGEGMHEQFF
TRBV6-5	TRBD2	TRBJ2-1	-	TGTGCCAGCAGTTACTCGACTAGCGGGAGTATTGAGCAGTTCTTC	CASSYSTSGSIEQFF
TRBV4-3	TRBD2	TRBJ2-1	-	TGCGCCAGCAGCCAAGTGTCGGGAGGCAATGAGCAGTTCTTC	CASSQVSGGNEQFF
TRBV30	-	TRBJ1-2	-	TGTGCCTGGATTAACGGCAATTATGGCTACACCTTC	CAWINGNYGYTF
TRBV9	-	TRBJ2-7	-	TGTGCCAGCAGCGTGGATGGATCGACCTACGAGCAGTACTTC	CASSVDGSTYEQYF
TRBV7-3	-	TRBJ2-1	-	TGTGCCAGCAGCTTAAATCCGGCTTCGTCGGGGATTAATGAGCAGTTCTTC	CASSLNPASSGINEQFF
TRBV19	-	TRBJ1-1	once	TGTGCCAGTAGTATGGGGCAGAACACTGAAGCTTTCTTT	CASSMGQNTEAFF
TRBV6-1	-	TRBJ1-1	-	TGTGCCAGCAGTGAAGAGACCGCTGCGAACACTGAAGCTTTCTTT	CASSEETAANTEAFF